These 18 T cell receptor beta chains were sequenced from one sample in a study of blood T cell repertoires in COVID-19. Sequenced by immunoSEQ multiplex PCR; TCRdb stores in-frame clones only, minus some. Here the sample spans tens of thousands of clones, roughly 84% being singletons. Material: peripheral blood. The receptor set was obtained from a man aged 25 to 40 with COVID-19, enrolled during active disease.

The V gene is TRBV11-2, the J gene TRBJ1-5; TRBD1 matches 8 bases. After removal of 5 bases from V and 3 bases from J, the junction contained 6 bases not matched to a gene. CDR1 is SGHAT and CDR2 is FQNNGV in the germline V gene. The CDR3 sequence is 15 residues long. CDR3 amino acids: CASSATGGVNQPQHF. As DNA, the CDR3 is TGTGCCAGCAGCGCCACAGGGGGGGTCAATCAGCCCCAGCATTTT.

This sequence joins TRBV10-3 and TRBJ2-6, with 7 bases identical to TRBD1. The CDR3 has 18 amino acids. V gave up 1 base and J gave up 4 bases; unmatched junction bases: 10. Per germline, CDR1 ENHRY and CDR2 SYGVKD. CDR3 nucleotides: TGTGCCATCAGTGAGTGGGGTGAGGGGGCGCCAGGGGCCAACGTCCTGACTTTC. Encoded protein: CAISEWGEGAPGANVLTF.

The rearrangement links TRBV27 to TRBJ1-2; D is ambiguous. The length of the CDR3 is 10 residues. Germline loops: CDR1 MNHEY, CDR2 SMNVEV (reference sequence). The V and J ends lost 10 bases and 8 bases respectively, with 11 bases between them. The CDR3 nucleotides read TGTGCCACCCCTTCTAGGGGCTACACCTTC. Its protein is CATPSRGYTF.

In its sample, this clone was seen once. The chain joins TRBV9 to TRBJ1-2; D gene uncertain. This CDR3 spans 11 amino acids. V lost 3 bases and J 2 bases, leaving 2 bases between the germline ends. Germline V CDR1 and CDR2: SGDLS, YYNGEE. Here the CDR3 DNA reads TGTGCCAGCAGCGCGAACTATGGCTACACCTTC. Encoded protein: CASSANYGYTF.

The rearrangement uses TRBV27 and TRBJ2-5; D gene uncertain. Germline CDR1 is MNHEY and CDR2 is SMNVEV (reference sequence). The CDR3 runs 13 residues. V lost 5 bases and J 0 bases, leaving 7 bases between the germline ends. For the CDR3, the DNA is TGTGCCAGCAGTGCCTACTACCAAGAGACCCAGTACTTC. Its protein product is CASSAYYQETQYF.

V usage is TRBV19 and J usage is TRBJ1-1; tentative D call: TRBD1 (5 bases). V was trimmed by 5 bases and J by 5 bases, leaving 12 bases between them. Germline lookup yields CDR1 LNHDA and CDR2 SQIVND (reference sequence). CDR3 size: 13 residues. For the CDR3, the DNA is TGTGCCAGTAGTCCAGCGGGGGGAACTGAAGCTTTCTTT. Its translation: CASSPAGGTEAFF.

CDR3: CASSCRDTLENEQFF. In DNA form, the CDR3 reads TGTGCCAGCAGCTGCCGGGACACCCTGGAGAATGAGCAGTTCTTC. The genes are TRBV7-9 and TRBJ2-1; the D gene is possibly TRBD1 (6 bases). The CDR3 contains 15 residues. V was shortened by 4 bases and J by 7 bases, with 17 bases between the two germline ends. Germline V gene data show CDR1 as SEHNR and CDR2 as FQNEAQ (reference sequence).

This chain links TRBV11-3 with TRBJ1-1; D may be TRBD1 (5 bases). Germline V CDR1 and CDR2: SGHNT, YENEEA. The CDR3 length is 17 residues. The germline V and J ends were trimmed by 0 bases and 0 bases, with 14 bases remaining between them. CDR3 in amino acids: CASSLDHRTAVNTEAFF. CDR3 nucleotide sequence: TGTGCCAGCAGCTTAGATCACAGGACGGCTGTGAACACTGAAGCTTTCTTT.

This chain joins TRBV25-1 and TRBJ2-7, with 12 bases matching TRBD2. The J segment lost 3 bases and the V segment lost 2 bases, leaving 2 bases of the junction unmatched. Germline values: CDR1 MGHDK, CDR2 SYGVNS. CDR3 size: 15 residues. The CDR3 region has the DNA TGTGCCAGCAGTGAAACTAGCGGGAGGCGCTACGAGCAGTACTTC. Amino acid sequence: CASSETSGRRYEQYF.

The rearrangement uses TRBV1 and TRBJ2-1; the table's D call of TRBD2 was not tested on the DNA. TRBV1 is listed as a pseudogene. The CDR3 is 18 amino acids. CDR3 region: CTSSPRGTSGNSYNEQFF. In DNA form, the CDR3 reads TGCACCAGCAGCCCACGAGGTACTAGCGGGAACTCCTACAATGAGCAGTTCTTC.

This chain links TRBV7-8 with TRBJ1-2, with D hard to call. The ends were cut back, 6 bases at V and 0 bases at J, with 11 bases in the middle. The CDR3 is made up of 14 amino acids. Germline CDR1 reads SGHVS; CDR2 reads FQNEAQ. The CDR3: CASSPVRTNYGYTF. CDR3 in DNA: TGTGCCAGCAGTCCGGTCCGAACTAACTATGGCTACACCTTC.

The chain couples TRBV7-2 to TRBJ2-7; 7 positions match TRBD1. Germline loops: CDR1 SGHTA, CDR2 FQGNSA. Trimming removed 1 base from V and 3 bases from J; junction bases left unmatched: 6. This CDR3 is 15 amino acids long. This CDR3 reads CASSLGQGSYYEQYF. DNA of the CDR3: TGTGCCAGCAGCTTAGGACAGGGCTCCTACTACGAGCAGTACTTC. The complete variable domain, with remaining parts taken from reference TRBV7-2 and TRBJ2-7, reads GAGVSQSPSNKVTEKGKDVELRCDPISGHTALYWYRQSLGQGLEFLIYFQGNSAPDKSGLPSDRFSAERTGGSVSTLTIQRTQQEDSAVYLCASSLGQGSYYEQYFGPGTRLTVT.

CDR3 loop: CASSQERDRLNIQYF. The CDR3, as DNA: TGTGCCAGCAGCCAAGAAAGAGACAGGCTAAACATTCAGTACTTC. This chain links TRBV3-1 (or the pseudogene TRBV3-2) with TRBJ2-4; D possibly corresponds to TRBD1 (6 bases). Germline values: CDR1 LGHDT, CDR2 YNNKEL (reference sequence). The CDR3 runs 15 residues. Between the trimmed V and J ends, which lost 0 bases and 6 bases, there was a span of 12 bases.

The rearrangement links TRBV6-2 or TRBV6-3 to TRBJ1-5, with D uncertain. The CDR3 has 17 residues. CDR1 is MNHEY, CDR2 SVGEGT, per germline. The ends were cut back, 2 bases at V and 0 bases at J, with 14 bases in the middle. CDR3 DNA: TGTGCCAGCAGTTACGACGCGGGGAGGGATAGCAATCAGCCCCAGCATTTT. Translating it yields CASSYDAGRDSNQPQHF.

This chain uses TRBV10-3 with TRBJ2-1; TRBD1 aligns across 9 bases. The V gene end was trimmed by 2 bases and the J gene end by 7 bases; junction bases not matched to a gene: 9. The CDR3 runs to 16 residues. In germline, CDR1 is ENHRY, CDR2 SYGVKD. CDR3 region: CAISEPGQGVSNEQFF. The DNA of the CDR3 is TGTGCCATCAGTGAGCCGGGACAGGGAGTTTCGAATGAGCAGTTCTTC.

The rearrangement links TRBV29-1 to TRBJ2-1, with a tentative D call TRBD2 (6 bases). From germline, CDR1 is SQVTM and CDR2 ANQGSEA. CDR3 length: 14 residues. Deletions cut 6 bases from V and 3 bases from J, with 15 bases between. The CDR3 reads CSVRAEGVYNEQFF. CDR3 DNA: TGCAGCGTAAGAGCGGAGGGAGTCTACAATGAGCAGTTCTTC.

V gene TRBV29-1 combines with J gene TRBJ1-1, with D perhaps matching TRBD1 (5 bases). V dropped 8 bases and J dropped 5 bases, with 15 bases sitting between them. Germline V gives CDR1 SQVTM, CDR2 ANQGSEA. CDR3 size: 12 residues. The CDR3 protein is CSPAGLGTEAFF. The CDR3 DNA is TGCAGCCCTGCGGGACTGGGGACTGAAGCTTTCTTT.

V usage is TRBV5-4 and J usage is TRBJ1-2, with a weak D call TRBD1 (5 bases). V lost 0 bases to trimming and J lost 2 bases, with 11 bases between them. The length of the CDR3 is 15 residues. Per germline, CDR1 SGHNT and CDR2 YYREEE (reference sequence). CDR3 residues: CASSLVGGRNYGYTF. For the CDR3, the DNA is TGTGCCAGCAGCTTGGTCGGGGGACGGAACTATGGCTACACCTTC.